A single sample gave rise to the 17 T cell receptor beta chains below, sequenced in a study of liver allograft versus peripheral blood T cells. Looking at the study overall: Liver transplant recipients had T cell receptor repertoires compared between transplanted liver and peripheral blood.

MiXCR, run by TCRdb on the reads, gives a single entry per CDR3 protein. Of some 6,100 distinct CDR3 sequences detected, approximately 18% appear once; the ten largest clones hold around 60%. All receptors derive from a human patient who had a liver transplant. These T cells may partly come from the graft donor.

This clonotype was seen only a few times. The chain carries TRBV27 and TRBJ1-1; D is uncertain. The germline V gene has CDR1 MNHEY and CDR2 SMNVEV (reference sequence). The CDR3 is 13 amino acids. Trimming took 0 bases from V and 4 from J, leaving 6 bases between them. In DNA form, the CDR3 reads TGTGCCAGCAGTTTATCACTGCTCACTGAAGCTTTCTTT. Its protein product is CASSLSLLTEAFF.

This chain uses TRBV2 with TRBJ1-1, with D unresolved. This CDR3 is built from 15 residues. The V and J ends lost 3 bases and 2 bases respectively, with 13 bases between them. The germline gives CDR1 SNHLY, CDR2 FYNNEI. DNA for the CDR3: TGTGCCAGCAGTGATTCTCTAACAGTTAACACTGAAGCTTTCTTT. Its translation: CASSDSLTVNTEAFF. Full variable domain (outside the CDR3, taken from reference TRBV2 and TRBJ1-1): EPEVTQTPSHQVTQMGQEVILRCVPISNHLYFYWYRQILGQKVEFLVSFYNNEISEKSEIFDDQFSVERPDGSNFTLKIRSTKLEDSAMYFCASSDSLTVNTEAFFGQGTRLTVV.

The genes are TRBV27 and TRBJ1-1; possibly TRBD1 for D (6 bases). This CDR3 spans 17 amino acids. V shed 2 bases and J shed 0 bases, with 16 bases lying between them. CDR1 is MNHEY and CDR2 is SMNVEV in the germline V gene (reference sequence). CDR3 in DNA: TGTGCCAGCAGTTTAGTAGTACGGGGGGCAGTGAACACTGAAGCTTTCTTT. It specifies CASSLVVRGAVNTEAFF.

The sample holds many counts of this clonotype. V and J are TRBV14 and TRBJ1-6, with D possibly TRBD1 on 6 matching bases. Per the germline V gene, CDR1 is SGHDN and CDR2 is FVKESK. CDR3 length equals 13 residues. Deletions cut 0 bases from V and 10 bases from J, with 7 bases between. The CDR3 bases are TGTGCCAGCAGCCAAGATGGGGGCTCACCCCTCCACTTT. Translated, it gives CASSQDGGSPLHF.

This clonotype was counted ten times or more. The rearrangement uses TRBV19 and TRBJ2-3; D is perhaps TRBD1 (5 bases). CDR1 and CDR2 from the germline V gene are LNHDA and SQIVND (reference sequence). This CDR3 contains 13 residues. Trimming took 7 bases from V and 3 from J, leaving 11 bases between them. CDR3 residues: CASTPGWTDTQYF. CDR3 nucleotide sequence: TGTGCCAGTACCCCAGGGTGGACAGATACGCAGTATTTT.

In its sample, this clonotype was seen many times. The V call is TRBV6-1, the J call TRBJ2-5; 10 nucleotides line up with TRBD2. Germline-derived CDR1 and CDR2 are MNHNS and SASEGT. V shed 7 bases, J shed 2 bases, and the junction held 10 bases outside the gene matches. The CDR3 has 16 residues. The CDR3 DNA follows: TGTGCCAGCAAAGATCTGGGACTAGCGCCACAAGAGACCCAGTACTTC. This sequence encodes CASKDLGLAPQETQYF.

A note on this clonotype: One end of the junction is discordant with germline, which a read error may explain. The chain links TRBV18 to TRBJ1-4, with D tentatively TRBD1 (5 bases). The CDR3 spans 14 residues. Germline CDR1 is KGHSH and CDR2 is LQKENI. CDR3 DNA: TGTGCCAGCTCAAGACGGACGGGGAAGGAAAAAAGGGGTTTT. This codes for CASSRRTGKEKRGF.

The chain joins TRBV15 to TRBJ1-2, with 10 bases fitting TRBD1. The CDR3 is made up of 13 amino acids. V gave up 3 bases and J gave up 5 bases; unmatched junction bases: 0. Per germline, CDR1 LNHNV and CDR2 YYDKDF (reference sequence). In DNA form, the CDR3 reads TGTGCCACCAGCAGGGGACAGGGGTATGGCTACACCTTC. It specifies CATSRGQGYGYTF. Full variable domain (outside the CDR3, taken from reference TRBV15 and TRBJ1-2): DAMVIQNPRYQVTQFGKPVTLSCSQTLNHNVMYWYQQKSSQAPKLLFHYYDKDFNNEADTPDNFQSRRPNTSFCFLDIRSPGLGDTAMYLCATSRGQGYGYTFGSGTRLTVV.

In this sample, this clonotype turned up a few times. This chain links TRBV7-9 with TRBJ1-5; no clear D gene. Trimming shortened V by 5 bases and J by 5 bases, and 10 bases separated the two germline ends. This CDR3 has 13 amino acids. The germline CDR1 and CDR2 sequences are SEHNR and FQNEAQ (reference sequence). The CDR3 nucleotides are TGTGCCAGCAGCCCTCTACCCTATCAGCCCCAGCATTTT. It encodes CASSPLPYQPQHF. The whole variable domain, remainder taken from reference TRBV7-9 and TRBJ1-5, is DTGVSQNPRHKITKRGQNVTFRCDPISEHNRLYWYRQTLGQGPEFLTYFQNEAQLEKSRLLSDRFSAERPKGSFSTLEIQRTEQGDSAMYLCASSPLPYQPQHFGDGTRLSIL.

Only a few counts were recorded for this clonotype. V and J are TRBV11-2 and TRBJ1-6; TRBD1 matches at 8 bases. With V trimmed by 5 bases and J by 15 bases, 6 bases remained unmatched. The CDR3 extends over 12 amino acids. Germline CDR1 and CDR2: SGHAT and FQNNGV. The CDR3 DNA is TGTGCCAGCAGCCCCGGACAGGGCAGCCTCCACTTT. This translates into CASSPGQGSLHF.

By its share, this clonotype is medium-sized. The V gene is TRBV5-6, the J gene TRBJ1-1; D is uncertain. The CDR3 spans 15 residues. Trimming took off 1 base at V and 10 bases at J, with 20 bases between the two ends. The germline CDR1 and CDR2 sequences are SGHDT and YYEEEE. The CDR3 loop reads CASSLMRREKHGAFF. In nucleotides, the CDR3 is TGTGCCAGCAGCTTGATGAGACGGGAGAAGCATGGAGCTTTCTTT. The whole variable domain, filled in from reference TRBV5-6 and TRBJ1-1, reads DAGVTQSPTHLIKTRGQQVTLRCSPKSGHDTVSWYQQALGQGPQFIFQYYEEEERQRGNFPDRFSGHQFPNYSSELNVNALLLGDSALYLCASSLMRREKHGAFFGQGTRLTVV.

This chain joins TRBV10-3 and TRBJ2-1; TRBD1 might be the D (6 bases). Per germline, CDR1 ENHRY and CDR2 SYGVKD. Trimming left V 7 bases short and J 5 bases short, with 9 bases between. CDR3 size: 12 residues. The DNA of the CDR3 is TGTGCCATCACCGGACAGAACAATGAGCAGTTCTTC. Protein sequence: CAITGQNNEQFF.

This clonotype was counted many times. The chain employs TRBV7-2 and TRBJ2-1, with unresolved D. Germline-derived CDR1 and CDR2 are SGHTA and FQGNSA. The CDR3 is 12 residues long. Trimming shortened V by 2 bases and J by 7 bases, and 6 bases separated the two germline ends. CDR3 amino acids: CASSLKWNEQFF. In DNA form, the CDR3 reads TGTGCCAGCAGCTTAAAGTGGAATGAGCAGTTCTTC.

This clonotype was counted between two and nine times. This CDR3 is CASSVVGGKGNEQFF. The DNA for the CDR3 is TGTGCCAGCAGCGTAGTAGGAGGGAAGGGCAATGAGCAGTTCTTC. The V call is TRBV9, the J call TRBJ2-1; D possibly corresponds to TRBD2 (6 bases). The CDR3 consists of 15 residues. Trimming removed 0 bases from V and 6 bases from J, with 13 bases in between. CDR1 SGDLS and CDR2 YYNGEE come from the germline V gene.

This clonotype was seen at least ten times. The CDR3 reads CASSFPNTEAFF. The DNA for the CDR3 is TGTGCCAGCAGCTTCCCGAACACTGAAGCTTTCTTT. J is TRBJ1-1 and V is TRBV7-9; D is undetermined. There are 12 residues in the CDR3. V shed 3 bases and J shed 1 base, with 3 bases lying between them. Germline CDR1 and CDR2: SEHNR and FQNEAQ (reference sequence).

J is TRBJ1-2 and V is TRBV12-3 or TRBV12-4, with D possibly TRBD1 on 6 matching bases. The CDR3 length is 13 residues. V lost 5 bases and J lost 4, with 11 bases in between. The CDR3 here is CASSQTTGYGYTF. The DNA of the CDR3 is TGTGCCAGCAGTCAAACGACAGGCTATGGCTACACCTTC.

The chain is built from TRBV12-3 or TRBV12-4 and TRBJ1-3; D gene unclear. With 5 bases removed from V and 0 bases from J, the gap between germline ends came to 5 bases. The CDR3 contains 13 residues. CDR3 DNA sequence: TGTGCCAGCAGTCTCTACTCTGGAAACACCATATATTTT. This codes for CASSLYSGNTIYF.